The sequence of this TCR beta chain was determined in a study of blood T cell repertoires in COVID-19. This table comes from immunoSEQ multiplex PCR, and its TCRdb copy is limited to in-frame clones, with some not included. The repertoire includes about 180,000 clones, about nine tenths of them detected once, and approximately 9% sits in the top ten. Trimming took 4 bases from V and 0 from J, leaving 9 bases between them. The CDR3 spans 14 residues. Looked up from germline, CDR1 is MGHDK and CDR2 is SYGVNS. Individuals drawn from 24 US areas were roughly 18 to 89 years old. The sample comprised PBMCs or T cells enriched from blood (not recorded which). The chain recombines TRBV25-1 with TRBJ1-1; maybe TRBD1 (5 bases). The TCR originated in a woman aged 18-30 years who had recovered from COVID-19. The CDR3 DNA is TGTGCCAGCAGTGCCTCGACAGTGAACACTGAAGCTTTCTTT. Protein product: CASSASTVNTEAFF.